This passage covers 28 T cell receptor beta chains from one sample sequenced in a study of vaccination effects on CD4 cells after COVID-19. Before sequencing, viral peptide pools were used by the ViraFEST assay to expand antigen-specific CD4+ T cells. When around ten days of culture had elapsed, CD4+ T cells were isolated. BNT162b2 vaccine or mRNA-1273 vaccine was given to participants in two doses. The data were produced by immunoSEQ multiplex PCR, yet TCRdb's version contains in-frame clones alone and is incomplete. The repertoire holds roughly 56,000 clones, with 73% as singletons. Their target antigens are unknown. Sample: CD4+ T cells from PBMCs cultured with HCoV-229E spike peptides, taken after COVID-19 vaccination. These receptors were obtained from a human donor who received a COVID-19 vaccine.

This clone was found a few times. CDR3 amino acids: CASSPSSGWNEKLFF. DNA of the CDR3: TGTGCCAGCAGCCCGAGTTCAGGGTGGAATGAAAAACTGTTTTTT. V usage is TRBV7-2 and J usage is TRBJ1-4; D perhaps matches TRBD1 (5 bases). The CDR3 is made up of 15 amino acids. Germline V gene data show CDR1 as SGHTA and CDR2 as FQGNSA. The ends were cut back, 5 bases at V and 5 bases at J, with 15 bases in the middle.

The CDR3 region is CASNQGSGLGSGNTIYF. The CDR3 region has the DNA TGTGCCAGTAATCAGGGATCGGGATTGGGCTCTGGAAACACCATATATTTT. This sequence joins TRBV19 and TRBJ1-3; D is possibly TRBD1 (5 bases). The germline gives CDR1 LNHDA, CDR2 SQIVND (reference sequence). The V end lost 7 bases, the J end lost 0 bases, and 19 bases lay between the germline ends. CDR3 size: 17 residues.

The genes are TRBV6-2 or TRBV6-3 and TRBJ2-6; D is perhaps TRBD2 (6 bases). This CDR3 has 15 residues. The V gene lost 5 bases and the J gene lost 2 bases, with 10 bases spanning the gap. Germline V gene sequence: CDR1 MNHEY, CDR2 SVGEGT. The CDR3 region has the DNA TGTGCCAGCAGTCGGGGCGGGGCTGGGGCCAACGTCCTGACTTTC. This translates into CASSRGGAGANVLTF.

This rearrangement joins TRBV19 to TRBJ1-2; 7 nucleotides align to TRBD1. V shed 7 bases and J 4 bases; nucleotides not matched to a gene: 12. Germline-derived CDR1 and CDR2 are LNHDA and SQIVND (reference sequence). The CDR3 is made up of 15 amino acids. CDR3 coding DNA: TGTGCCAGTAACCTCTACAGGGGAGACGTCTATGGCTACACCTTC. The encoded protein is CASNLYRGDVYGYTF.

The V and J genes are TRBV6-5 and TRBJ1-1, with D hard to call. CDR1 and CDR2 from the germline V gene are MNHEY and SVGAGI. The CDR3 is 13 amino acids. V lost 6 bases and J lost 6, with 14 bases in between. CDR3 nucleotide sequence: TGTGCCAGCAGCCCGCCCGTCGGCGCTGAAGCTTTCTTT. Its translation is CASSPPVGAEAFF.

This clone was seen only a few times. This sequence joins TRBV18 and TRBJ1-6; the D is unclear. The CDR3 contains 14 residues. The V end was cut by 3 bases, the J end by 7 bases, with 10 bases between. The germline V gene has CDR1 KGHSH and CDR2 LQKENI. The CDR3 sequence is CASSPQFRNSPLHF. Here the CDR3 DNA reads TGTGCCAGCTCACCTCAGTTCAGGAATTCACCCCTCCACTTT.

The genes are TRBV6-2 or TRBV6-3 and TRBJ2-3; D unresolved. V was clipped by 4 bases and J by 4 bases, with 18 bases between them. CDR3 length: 16 residues. Germline CDR1 reads MNHEY; CDR2 reads SVGEGT. The DNA of the CDR3 is TGTGCCAGCAGTTCCTACATAGGAAAGGGTTCAGATACGCAGTATTTT. This codes for CASSSYIGKGSDTQYF.

This clone has a handful of counts. The gene calls are TRBV27 and TRBJ1-4; no definite D call. The CDR3 has 14 residues. Trimming stripped 6 bases from V and 4 bases from J, with 12 bases between. CDR1 is MNHEY, CDR2 SMNVEV, per germline (reference sequence). The CDR3 loop reads CASSMVAFNEKLFF. The CDR3 DNA is TGTGCCAGCAGCATGGTAGCATTTAATGAAAAACTGTTTTTT. The variable domain in full, with the rest retrieved from reference TRBV27 and TRBJ1-4, is EAQVTQNPRYLITVTGKKLTVTCSQNMNHEYMSWYRQDPGLGLRQIYYSMNVEVTDKGDVPEGYKVSRKEKRNFPLILESPSPNQTSLYFCASSMVAFNEKLFFGSGTQLSVL.

This clone was observed once. The CDR3: CASSQDRAGQETQYF. For the CDR3, the DNA is TGTGCCAGCTCGCAGGACAGGGCGGGTCAAGAGACCCAGTACTTC. The rearrangement links TRBV18 to TRBJ2-5, with 8 positions matching TRBD1. V gave up 6 bases and J gave up 2 bases; unmatched junction bases: 8. This CDR3 comprises 15 residues. The germline CDR1 and CDR2 sequences are KGHSH and LQKENI.

The gene calls are TRBV29-1 and TRBJ2-4; D ambiguous. The CDR3 contains 18 residues. V gave up 0 bases and J gave up 0 bases, with 18 bases separating them. Germline V gene data show CDR1 as SQVTM and CDR2 as ANQGSEA. For the CDR3, the DNA is TGCAGCGTTGAAGATGGGTTAGTCAAGACCCTAGCCAAAAACATTCAGTACTTC. Its protein is CSVEDGLVKTLAKNIQYF. Together with reference TRBV29-1 and TRBJ2-4, the CDR3 gives the full variable domain: SAVISQKPSRDICQRGTSLTIQCQVDSQVTMMFWYRQQPGQSLTLIATANQGSEATYESGFVIDKFPISRPNLTFSTLTVSNMSPEDSSIYLCSVEDGLVKTLAKNIQYFGAGTRLSVL.

The rearrangement links TRBV5-1 to TRBJ1-5, with D possibly TRBD1 on 5 matching bases. V was clipped by 4 bases and J by 1 base, with 12 bases between them. Per the germline V gene, CDR1 is SGHRS and CDR2 is YFSETQ. The CDR3 totals 15 residues. CDR3 coding DNA: TGCGCCAGCAGCCTGGGGCCAGACAGCAATCAGCCCCAGCATTTT. As protein: CASSLGPDSNQPQHF. Together with reference TRBV5-1 and TRBJ1-5, the CDR3 gives the full variable domain: KAGVTQTPRYLIKTRGQQVTLSCSPISGHRSVSWYQQTPGQGLQFLFEYFSETQRNKGNFPGRFSGRQFSNSRSEMNVSTLELGDSALYLCASSLGPDSNQPQHFGDGTRLSIL.

J is TRBJ2-1 and V is TRBV7-8; maybe TRBD2 (6 bases). The germline gives CDR1 SGHVS, CDR2 FQNEAQ. The length of the CDR3 is 16 residues. With 4 bases removed from V and 0 bases from J, the gap between germline ends came to 13 bases. The CDR3 spells CASSSSATSSYNEQFF. The CDR3 coding sequence is TGTGCCAGCAGCTCTAGCGCCACGAGCTCCTACAATGAGCAGTTCTTC.

The gene calls are TRBV10-3 and TRBJ2-1, with D perhaps assigned TRBD1 or TRBD2 (5 bases each). This CDR3 contains 14 residues. V was cut by 4 bases and J by 10 bases, with 17 bases left in between. Germline V CDR1 and CDR2: ENHRY, SYGVKD. The CDR3 coding sequence is TGTGCCATCAGTGCCTCCGGGACGAGGGCCGAGCAGTTCTTC. This gives the protein CAISASGTRAEQFF.

The V gene is TRBV6-6, the J gene TRBJ2-5; D unresolved. V was clipped by 5 bases and J by 2 bases, with 9 bases between them. The germline V gene has CDR1 MNHNY and CDR2 SVGAGI (reference sequence). This CDR3 is built from 13 residues. CDR3 sequence (DNA): TGTGCCAGCAGTAAAGGGTTTCAAGAGACCCAGTACTTC. Its translation: CASSKGFQETQYF.

This clone turned up a few times. The rearrangement uses TRBV29-1 and TRBJ1-4; no reliable D call. The CDR3 has 13 amino acids. Germline loops: CDR1 SQVTM, CDR2 ANQGSEA. V lost 7 bases to trimming and J lost 7 bases, with 16 bases between them. CDR3 sequence: CSGRPGPGEKLFF. For the CDR3, the DNA is TGCAGCGGCCGACCTGGCCCTGGTGAAAAACTGTTTTTT.

V usage is TRBV7-2 and J usage is TRBJ2-3; D remains unclear. Trimming took 1 base from V and 0 from J, leaving 8 bases between them. Germline V gives CDR1 SGHTA, CDR2 FQGNSA. The CDR3 extends over 15 amino acids. The CDR3 loop is CASSLGLLSTDTQYF. The CDR3 region has the DNA TGTGCCAGCAGCTTAGGACTCCTTAGCACAGATACGCAGTATTTT.

The rearrangement uses TRBV19 and TRBJ1-2, with D perhaps TRBD1 (6 bases). From germline, CDR1 is LNHDA and CDR2 SQIVND (reference sequence). This CDR3 is built from 13 residues. V lost 5 bases and J lost 6, with 13 bases in between. In DNA form, the CDR3 reads TGTGCCAGTAGTGGAGGAGGGGGAGATGGCTACACCTTC. This encodes CASSGGGGDGYTF.

The chain has TRBV5-1 and TRBJ1-4; D is uncertain. Germline V CDR1 and CDR2: SGHRS, YFSETQ. Trimming took 2 bases from V and 0 from J, leaving 11 bases between them. The length of the CDR3 is 16 residues. The CDR3 is CASSLGRKTTNEKLFF. The CDR3 nucleotides are TGCGCCAGCAGCTTAGGACGGAAGACAACTAATGAAAAACTGTTTTTT.

V and J are TRBV7-8 and TRBJ1-2; D perhaps matches TRBD1 (6 bases). V lost 1 base and J lost 8, with 14 bases in between. This CDR3 is 14 amino acids long. The germline gives CDR1 SGHVS, CDR2 FQNEAQ. In nucleotides, the CDR3 is TGTGCCAGCAGCTTAGTGTCGGGGGCTGACGGCTACACCTTC. Amino acid sequence: CASSLVSGADGYTF.

V and J are TRBV2 and TRBJ2-3; 10 bases line up with TRBD2. The CDR3 has 17 amino acids. V gave up 3 bases and J gave up 0 bases; unmatched junction bases: 6. Germline V CDR1 and CDR2: SNHLY, FYNNEI. CDR3 bases: TGTGCCAGCAGTGACCTAGCGGGGGAGTCTAGCACAGATACGCAGTATTTT. Translated: CASSDLAGESSTDTQYF.

V and J are TRBV7-2 and TRBJ2-2; TRBD1 matches at 7 bases. The CDR3 has 17 residues. V lost 5 bases, J lost 0 bases, and 9 bases stayed unmatched. Germline-derived CDR1 and CDR2 are SGHTA and FQGNSA. DNA of the CDR3: TGTGCCAGCAGCCTACGACATCAGGGGGCGAACACCGGGGAGCTGTTTTTT. It yields the protein CASSLRHQGANTGELFF. Together with reference TRBV7-2 and TRBJ2-2, the CDR3 gives the full variable domain: GAGVSQSPSNKVTEKGKDVELRCDPISGHTALYWYRQSLGQGLEFLIYFQGNSAPDKSGLPSDRFSAERTGGSVSTLTIQRTQQEDSAVYLCASSLRHQGANTGELFFGEGSRLTVL.

The chain is built from TRBV11-3 and TRBJ2-5, with D unclear. CDR1 is SGHNT, CDR2 YENEEA, per germline. Deletions cut 1 base from V and 4 bases from J, with 7 bases between. This CDR3 spans 13 amino acids. The CDR3 DNA is TGTGCCAGCAGCTTAGGAAGGATAGAGACCCAGTACTTC. Residues: CASSLGRIETQYF.

This sequence joins TRBV5-1 and TRBJ2-1; D remains ambiguous. The CDR3 consists of 11 residues. Germline V gene lookup returns CDR1 SGHRS and CDR2 YFSETQ. V lost 1 base, J lost 8 bases, and 4 bases lay in between. This CDR3 is CASSLSHEQFF. CDR3 DNA: TGCGCCAGCAGCTTGTCGCATGAGCAGTTCTTC.

The chain combines TRBV18 with TRBJ1-2; D is unresolved. CDR1 is KGHSH, CDR2 LQKENI, per germline. Trimming stripped 3 bases from V and 0 bases from J, with 5 bases between. The CDR3 totals 13 residues. The CDR3 DNA follows: TGTGCCAGCTCACCTTCCCCTAACTATGGCTACACCTTC. Translating it yields CASSPSPNYGYTF.

The chain uses TRBV28 and TRBJ2-1; TRBD1 matches 7 bases. The V gene's germline CDR1 is MDHEN and CDR2 SYDVKM. This CDR3 is 17 amino acids long. The J segment lost 0 bases and the V segment lost 6 bases, leaving 11 bases of the junction unmatched. The CDR3: CASSRGQPQSSYNEQFF. CDR3 nucleotides: TGTGCCAGCAGCAGGGGACAGCCCCAGAGCTCCTACAATGAGCAGTTCTTC.

CDR3 region: CASSFGGADTQYF. DNA of the CDR3: TGCGCCAGCAGCTTTGGGGGTGCAGATACGCAGTATTTT. The chain recombines TRBV5-1 with TRBJ2-3, with D possibly called TRBD1 or TRBD2 (5 bases each). This CDR3 has 13 amino acids. V dropped 2 bases and J dropped 4 bases, with 8 bases sitting between them. CDR1 SGHRS and CDR2 YFSETQ come from the germline V gene. The full variable domain, in which reference TRBV5-1 and TRBJ2-3 provide the parts outside the CDR3, is KAGVTQTPRYLIKTRGQQVTLSCSPISGHRSVSWYQQTPGQGLQFLFEYFSETQRNKGNFPGRFSGRQFSNSRSEMNVSTLELGDSALYLCASSFGGADTQYFGPGTRLTVL.

The rearrangement joins TRBV5-6 to TRBJ1-2, with TRBD1 as a possible D gene (6 bases). Trimming cost V 1 base and J 2 bases, with 9 bases left between them. Germline-derived CDR1 and CDR2 are SGHDT and YYEEEE. The CDR3 is made up of 14 amino acids. The CDR3 region has the DNA TGTGCCAGCAGCTTGACAGGGCTAAACTATGGCTACACCTTC. The encoded protein is CASSLTGLNYGYTF.

The chain links TRBV7-8 to TRBJ2-3, with D tentatively TRBD1 (6 bases). With 4 bases removed from V and 4 bases from J, the gap between germline ends came to 15 bases. Germline loops: CDR1 SGHVS, CDR2 FQNEAQ. The CDR3 extends over 15 amino acids. In nucleotides, the CDR3 is TGTGCCAGCAGCTCTCAGGGGAAGTGGGCAGATACGCAGTATTTT. Its translation is CASSSQGKWADTQYF.